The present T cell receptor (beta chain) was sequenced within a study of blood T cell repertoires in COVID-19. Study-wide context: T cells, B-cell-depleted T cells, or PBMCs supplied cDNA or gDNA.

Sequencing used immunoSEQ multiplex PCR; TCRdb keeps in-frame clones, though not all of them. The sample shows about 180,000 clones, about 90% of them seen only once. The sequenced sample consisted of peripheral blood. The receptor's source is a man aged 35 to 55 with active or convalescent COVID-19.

This CDR3 is CASSLGAGGTEAFF. The CDR3 region has the DNA TGTGCCAGCAGCTTAGGGGCAGGGGGCACTGAAGCTTTCTTT. The chain links TRBV7-9 to TRBJ1-1; 7 positions match TRBD1. The CDR3 totals 14 residues. V trimming: 1 base; J trimming: 4 bases; junction bases outside the gene matches: 3. Per germline, CDR1 SEHNR and CDR2 FQNEAQ (reference sequence).